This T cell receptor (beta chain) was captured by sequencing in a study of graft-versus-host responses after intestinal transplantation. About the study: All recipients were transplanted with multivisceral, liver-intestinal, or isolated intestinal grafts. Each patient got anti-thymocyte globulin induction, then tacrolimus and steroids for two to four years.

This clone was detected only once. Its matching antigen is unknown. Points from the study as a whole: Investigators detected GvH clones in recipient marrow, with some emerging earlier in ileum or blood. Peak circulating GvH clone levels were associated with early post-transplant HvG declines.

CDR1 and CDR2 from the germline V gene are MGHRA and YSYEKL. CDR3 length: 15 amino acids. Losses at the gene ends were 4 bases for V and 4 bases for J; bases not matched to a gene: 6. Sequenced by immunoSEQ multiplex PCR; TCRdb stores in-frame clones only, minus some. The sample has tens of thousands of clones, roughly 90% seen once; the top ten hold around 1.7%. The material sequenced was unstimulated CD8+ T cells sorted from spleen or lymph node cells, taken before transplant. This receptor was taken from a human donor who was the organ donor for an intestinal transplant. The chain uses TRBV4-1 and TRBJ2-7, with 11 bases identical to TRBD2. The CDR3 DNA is TGCGCCAGCAGCCGCACTAGCGGGAGTTTGTACGAGCAGTACTTC. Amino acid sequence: CASSRTSGSLYEQYF.